This TCR beta chain emerged from a study of T-cell memory formation after mild COVID-19. Germline V gene lookup returns CDR1 SGHRS and CDR2 YFSETQ. The CDR3 runs to 17 residues. Unmatched junction bases numbered 4, after V lost 3 bases and J lost 1 base. TCRdb fed the 5' RACE reads into MiXCR, producing one record per CDR3 protein. The table has 550,000 to 600,000 distinct CDR3 sequences, 15% to 20% seen once; the top ten hold around 8.1%. The sequence was obtained from an adult woman who had mild COVID-19 (a few samples of this study predate the infection). Cell type and time point are not known. Sequenced input: PBMCs or a T cell subset sorted from them (not recorded which). J is TRBJ2-1 and V is TRBV5-1; 13 bases line up with TRBD2. The CDR3 loop is CASSWTSGGYSYNEQFF. As DNA, the CDR3 is TGCGCCAGCAGCTGGACTAGCGGGGGTTATTCCTACAATGAGCAGTTCTTC.